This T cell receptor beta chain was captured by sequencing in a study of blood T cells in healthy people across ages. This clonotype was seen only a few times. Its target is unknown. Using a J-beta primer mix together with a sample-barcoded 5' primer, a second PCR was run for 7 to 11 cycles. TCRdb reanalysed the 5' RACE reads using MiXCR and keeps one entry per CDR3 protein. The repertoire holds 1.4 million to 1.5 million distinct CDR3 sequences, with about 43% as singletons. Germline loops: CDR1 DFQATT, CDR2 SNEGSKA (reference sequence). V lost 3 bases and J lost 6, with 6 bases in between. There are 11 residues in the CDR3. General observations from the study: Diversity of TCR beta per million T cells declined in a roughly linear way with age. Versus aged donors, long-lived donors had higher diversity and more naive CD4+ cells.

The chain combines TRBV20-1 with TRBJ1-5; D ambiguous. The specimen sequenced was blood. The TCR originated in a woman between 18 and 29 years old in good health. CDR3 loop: CSARYGQPQHF. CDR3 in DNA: TGCAGTGCTAGGTACGGTCAGCCCCAGCATTTT.